Below, one TCR beta chain is given with its context. Its specificity is not known. The conserved phenylalanine or tryptophan normally closing the CDR3 is absent here, so this likely arose from a read error. The data were obtained in a study of response to subunit inactivated influenza vaccine. One entry per CDR3 protein results from TCRdb running MiXCR on the RT-PCR reads. The data hold 250,000 to 350,000 distinct CDR3 sequences, with 22% observed a single time. Points from the study as a whole: Authors suggested seasonal influenza vaccinations each recruit few new T cells.

This sequence originates from a man between 50 and 75 years old who received an inactivated influenza vaccine. The material sequenced was PBMCs from blood, taken about 20 months after vaccination.

The CDR3 here is CSVEDAGQPQHL. CDR3 coding DNA: TGCAGCGTTGAAGATGCTGGTCAGCCCCAGCATTTA. This chain joins TRBV29-1 and TRBJ1-5; D is uncertain. This CDR3 contains 12 residues. Germline V CDR1 and CDR2: SQVTM, ANQGSEA. Trimming shortened V by 0 bases and J by 6 bases, and 6 bases separated the two germline ends.